The text below deals with one T cell receptor (beta chain). Ten or more counts support this clonotype. The antigen this receptor binds is unknown. No much larger clone is present one base from it, and per-base qualities are unavailable. Libraries were constructed by RACE. Sequencing was carried out with a NextSeq 500. During library preparation, unique molecular identifiers were attached to individual cDNA molecules so that TCRs could be counted in a quantitative, reproducible way. Each blood RNA sample was used to sequence both TCR alpha and TCR beta chains. Per the authors' processing: The median number of TCRs per sample was roughly 98,000, ranging from about 20,000 to 750,000. The Decombinator software suite was used to annotate the V, J and CDR3 of the TCR reads. To make PS versus PT1 abundance plots, every sample was subsampled to the same number of TCRs (28,000). Expanded TCRs were defined as absent before sensitization and observed at least eight times at the 2-week time point. TCRdb reworked the public reads: Q25 trimming with fastp, MiXCR clone assembly, productive beta chains retained. All rows with the same CDR3 protein become a single entry with the most common DNA and genes. The authors' filters were not applied to this entry. This sample is represented by around 160,000 distinct CDR3 sequences; about 14% of them were singletons. Clones ranked in the top ten supply 1.5% to 2% of the sample.

The data derive from a study of human T cells and chemical hapten exposure (dated by TCRdb to the early 2020s). As for the study more broadly: For sensitization, 2% DPC in acetone was applied to an approximately 2 cm by approximately 2 cm area of upper inner arm skin. Weekly therapeutic DPC doses were additionally applied to the scalp of patients throughout the roughly 24-week study period. Patch testing on the upper back used Finn chambers containing 0.01% DPC, with scoring done after 6 days according to International Contact Dermatitis Research Group standards. The mostly female patient cohort included alopecia areata with under or over 50% scalp involvement, alopecia totalis and alopecia universalis. The libraries were sequenced as a pool, and the TCR yield per sample differed mostly because of small variations in library volumes within the pool. The study tracked peripheral blood TCR repertoire changes in vivo during primary and secondary sensitization to the hapten diphenylcyclopropenone (DPC) in alopecia patients. Blood samples were taken from patients before sensitization (week 0) and at 2, 6 and about 24 weeks after DPC sensitization. Blood for TCR sequencing was provided by twenty-nine alopecia patients at one to four time points (pre-sensitization, 2, 6 and 24 weeks).

According to the germline V gene, CDR1 reads SGHDN and CDR2 reads FVKESK. V is cut by 2 bases and J by 8 bases, and the space between the germline ends is 10 bases. The CDR3 covers 14 residues, taking in both the cysteine and the phenylalanine. Only the CDR3 DNA stays, 42 bases, in frame from base 1. The time point label for this specimen denotes: patch test 1, 2 weeks after DPC sensitization. The treatment or condition label of this sample denotes: therapeutic diphenylcyclopropenone sensitization with weekly scalp DPC. At each patch-test visit, blood was drawn before the patch test was applied. Patients were considered eligible if aged 18 to 70, diagnosed with alopecia and deemed suitable for DPC therapy, and patients were excluded if pregnant. Total RNA was extracted from unfractionated whole blood that had been collected in Tempus Blood RNA tubes. General study outcomes and caveats: Compared with pre-sensitization or healthy control sets, expanded TCRs formed significantly more large CDR3 similarity clusters, which is consistent with antigen-driven responses. All patients had alopecia, a presumed autoimmune disease, so their immune response might differ from that of healthy individuals. After repeated subsampling, changes were observed in the strength of the expansion versus patch-test correlation and in the threshold at which the correlation became significant. DPC sensitization did not change how many TCRs were above 1 in 1000 frequency, and no evidence was found of alterations in global repertoire structure. Patch test score correlated positively with the number of PT1 expanded TCRs, reaching significance at thresholds 8, 16 and 32 but not at 4.

The starting material was whole blood, obtained in connection with sensitization to the hapten diphenylcyclopropenone (DPC). The receptor comes from a woman in her thirties with alopecia areata. Some clones in this sample may be carry-over from other donors' samples. The chain joins TRBV14 to TRBJ1-6; D gene: possibly TRBD1, on 6 matching bases. The CDR3 corresponds to CASSQTGRDSPLHF. The bases read TGTGCCAGCAGCCAAACAGGGCGGGATTCACCCCTCCACTTT.